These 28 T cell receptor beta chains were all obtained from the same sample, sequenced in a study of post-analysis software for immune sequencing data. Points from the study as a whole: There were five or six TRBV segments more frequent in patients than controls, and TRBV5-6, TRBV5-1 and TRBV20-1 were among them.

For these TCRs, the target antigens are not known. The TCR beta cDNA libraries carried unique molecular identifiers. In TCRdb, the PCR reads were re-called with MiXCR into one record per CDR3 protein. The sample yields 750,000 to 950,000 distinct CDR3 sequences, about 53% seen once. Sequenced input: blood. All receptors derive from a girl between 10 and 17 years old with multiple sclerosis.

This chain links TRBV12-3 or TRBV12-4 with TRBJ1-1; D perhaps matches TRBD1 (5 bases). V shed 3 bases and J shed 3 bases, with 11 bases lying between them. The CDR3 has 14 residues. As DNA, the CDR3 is TGTGCCAGCAGTTTCGGGTGGGGGGACACTGAAGCTTTCTTT. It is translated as CASSFGWGDTEAFF.

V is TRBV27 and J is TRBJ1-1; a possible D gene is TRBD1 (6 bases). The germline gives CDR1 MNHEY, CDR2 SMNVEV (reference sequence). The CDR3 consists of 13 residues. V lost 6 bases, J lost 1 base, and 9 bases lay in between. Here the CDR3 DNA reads TGTGCCAGCAGGATACAGGGGAACACTGAAGCTTTCTTT. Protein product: CASRIQGNTEAFF.

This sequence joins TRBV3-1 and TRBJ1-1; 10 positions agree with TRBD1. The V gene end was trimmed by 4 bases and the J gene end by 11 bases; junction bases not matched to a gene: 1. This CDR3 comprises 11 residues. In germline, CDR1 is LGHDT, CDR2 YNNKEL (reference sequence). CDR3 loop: CASSRGQGAFF. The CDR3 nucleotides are TGTGCCAGCAGCCGGGGACAGGGGGCTTTCTTT.

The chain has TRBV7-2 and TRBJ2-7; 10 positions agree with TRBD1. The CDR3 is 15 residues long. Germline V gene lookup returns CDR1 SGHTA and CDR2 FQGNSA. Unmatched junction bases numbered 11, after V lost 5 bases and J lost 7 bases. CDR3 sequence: CASSLGDRGGLEQYF. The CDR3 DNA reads TGTGCCAGCAGCCTCGGGGACAGGGGTGGGTTGGAGCAGTACTTC.

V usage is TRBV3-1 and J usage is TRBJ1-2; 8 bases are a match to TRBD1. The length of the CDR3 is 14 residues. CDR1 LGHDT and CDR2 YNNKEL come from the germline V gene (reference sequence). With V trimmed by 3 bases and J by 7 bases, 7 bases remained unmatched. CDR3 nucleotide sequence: TGTGCCAGCAGCCAGAGGACAGGGCATTCTGGCTACACCTTC. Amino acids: CASSQRTGHSGYTF.

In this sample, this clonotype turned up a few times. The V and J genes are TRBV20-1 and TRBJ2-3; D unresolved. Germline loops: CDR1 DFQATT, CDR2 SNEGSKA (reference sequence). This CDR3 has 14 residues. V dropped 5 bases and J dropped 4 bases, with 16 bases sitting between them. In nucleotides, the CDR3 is TGCAGTGCTTCCCGGGTCGGGCTATCAGATACGCAGTATTTT. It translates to CSASRVGLSDTQYF.

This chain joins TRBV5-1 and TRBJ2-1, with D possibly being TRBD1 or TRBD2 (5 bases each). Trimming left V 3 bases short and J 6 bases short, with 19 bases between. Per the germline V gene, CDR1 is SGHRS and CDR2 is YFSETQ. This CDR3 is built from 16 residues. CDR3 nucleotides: TGCGCCAGCAGCTGGGGGACGGCAGGGCCTCGCAATGAGCAGTTCTTC. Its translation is CASSWGTAGPRNEQFF.

For the CDR3, the DNA is TGTGCCAGCAAAGCGGGCGGGACCTCCTACGAGCAGTACTTC. This codes for CASKAGGTSYEQYF. The chain couples TRBV2 to TRBJ2-7; weak D call: TRBD2 (6 bases). The germline gives CDR1 SNHLY, CDR2 FYNNEI. V lost 7 bases to trimming and J lost 0 bases, with 13 bases between them. This CDR3 is 14 amino acids long. The complete variable domain, with remaining parts taken from reference TRBV2 and TRBJ2-7, reads EPEVTQTPSHQVTQMGQEVILRCVPISNHLYFYWYRQILGQKVEFLVSFYNNEISEKSEIFDDQFSVERPDGSNFTLKIRSTKLEDSAMYFCASKAGGTSYEQYFGPGTRLTVT.

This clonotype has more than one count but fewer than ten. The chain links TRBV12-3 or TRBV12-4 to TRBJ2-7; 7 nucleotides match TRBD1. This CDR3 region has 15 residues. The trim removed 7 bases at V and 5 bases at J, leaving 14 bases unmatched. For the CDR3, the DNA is TGTGCCAGCACTAAGCCGCCGACAGGGTTCGACGAGCAGTACTTC. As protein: CASTKPPTGFDEQYF.

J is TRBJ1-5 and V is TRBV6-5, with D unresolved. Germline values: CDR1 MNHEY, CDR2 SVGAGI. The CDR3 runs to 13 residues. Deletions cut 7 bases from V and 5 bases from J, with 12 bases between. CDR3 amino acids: CASKGRRDQPQHF. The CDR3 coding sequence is TGTGCCAGCAAAGGCCGCCGGGATCAGCCCCAGCATTTT.

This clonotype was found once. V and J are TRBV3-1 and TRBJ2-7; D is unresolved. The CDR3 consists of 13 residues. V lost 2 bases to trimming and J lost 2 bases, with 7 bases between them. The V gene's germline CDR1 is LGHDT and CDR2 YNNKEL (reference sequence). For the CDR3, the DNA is TGTGCCAGCAGCCAAACTACCACCTACGAGCAGTACTTC. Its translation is CASSQTTTYEQYF.

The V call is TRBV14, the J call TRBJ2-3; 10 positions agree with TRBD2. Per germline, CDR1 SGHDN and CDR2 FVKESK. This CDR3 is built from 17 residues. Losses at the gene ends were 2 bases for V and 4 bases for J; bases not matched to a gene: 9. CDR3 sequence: CASSQRRPLAGADTQYF. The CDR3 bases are TGTGCCAGCAGCCAAAGACGGCCTCTAGCGGGAGCAGATACGCAGTATTTT.

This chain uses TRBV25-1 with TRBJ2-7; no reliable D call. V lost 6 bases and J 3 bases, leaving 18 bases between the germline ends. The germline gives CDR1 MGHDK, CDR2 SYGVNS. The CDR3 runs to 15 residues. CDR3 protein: CASRGWNRHFYEQYF. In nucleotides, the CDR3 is TGTGCCAGCAGAGGGTGGAATAGGCACTTCTACGAGCAGTACTTC.

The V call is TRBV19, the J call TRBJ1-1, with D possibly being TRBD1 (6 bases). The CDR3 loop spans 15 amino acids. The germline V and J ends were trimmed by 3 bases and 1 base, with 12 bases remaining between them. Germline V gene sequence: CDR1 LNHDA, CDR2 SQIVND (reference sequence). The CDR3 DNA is TGTGCCAGTAGTATCACAGGGATCAGGAACACTGAAGCTTTCTTT. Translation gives CASSITGIRNTEAFF.

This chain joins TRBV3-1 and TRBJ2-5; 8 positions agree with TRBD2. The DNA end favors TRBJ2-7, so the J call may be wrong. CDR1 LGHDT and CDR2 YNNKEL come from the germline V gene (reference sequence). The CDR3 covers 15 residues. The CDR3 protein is CASSPRVAGSYEQYF. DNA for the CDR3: TGTGCCAGCAGCCCCCGGGTAGCGGGGTCCTACGAGCAGTACTTC.

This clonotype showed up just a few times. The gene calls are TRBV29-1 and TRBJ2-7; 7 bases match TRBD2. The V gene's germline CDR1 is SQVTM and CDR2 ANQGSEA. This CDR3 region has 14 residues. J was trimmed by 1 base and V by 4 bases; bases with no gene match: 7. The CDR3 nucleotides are TGCAGCGTTGCGGGAGGCCGTAATTCCTACGAGCAGTACTTC. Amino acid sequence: CSVAGGRNSYEQYF.

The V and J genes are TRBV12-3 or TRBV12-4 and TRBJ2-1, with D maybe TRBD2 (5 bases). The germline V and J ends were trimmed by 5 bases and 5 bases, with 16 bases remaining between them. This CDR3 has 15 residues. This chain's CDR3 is CASSPRGDYHNEQFF. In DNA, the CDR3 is TGTGCCAGCAGTCCTCGGGGAGACTACCACAATGAGCAGTTCTTC.

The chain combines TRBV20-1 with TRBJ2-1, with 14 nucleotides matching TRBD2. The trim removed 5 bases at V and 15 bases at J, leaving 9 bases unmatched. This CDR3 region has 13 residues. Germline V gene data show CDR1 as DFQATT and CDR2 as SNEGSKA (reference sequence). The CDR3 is CSAGGTSGSRRFF. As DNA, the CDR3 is TGCAGTGCTGGCGGGACTAGCGGGAGTAGGCGGTTCTTC.

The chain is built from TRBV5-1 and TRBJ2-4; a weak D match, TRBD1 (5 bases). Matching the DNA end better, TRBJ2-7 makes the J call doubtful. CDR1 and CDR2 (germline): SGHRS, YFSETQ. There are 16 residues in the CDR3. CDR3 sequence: CASSLEGTGPSYEQYF. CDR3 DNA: TGCGCCAGCAGCTTGGAAGGAACAGGACCTTCCTACGAGCAGTACTTC.

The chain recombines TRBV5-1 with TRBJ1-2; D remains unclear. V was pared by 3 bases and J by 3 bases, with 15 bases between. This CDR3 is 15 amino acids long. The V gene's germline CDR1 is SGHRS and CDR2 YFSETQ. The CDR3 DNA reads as TGCGCCAGCAGCTGGAACTCCCTAACAGACTATGGCTACACCTTC. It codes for CASSWNSLTDYGYTF.

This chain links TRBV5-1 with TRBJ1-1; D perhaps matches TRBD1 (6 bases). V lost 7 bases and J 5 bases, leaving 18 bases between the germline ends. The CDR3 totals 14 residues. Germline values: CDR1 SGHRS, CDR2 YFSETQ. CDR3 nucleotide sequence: TGCGCCAGCCACCCACCCAGTAGGGGGACTGAAGCTTTCTTT. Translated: CASHPPSRGTEAFF. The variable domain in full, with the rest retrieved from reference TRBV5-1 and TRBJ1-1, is KAGVTQTPRYLIKTRGQQVTLSCSPISGHRSVSWYQQTPGQGLQFLFEYFSETQRNKGNFPGRFSGRQFSNSRSEMNVSTLELGDSALYLCASHPPSRGTEAFFGQGTRLTVV.

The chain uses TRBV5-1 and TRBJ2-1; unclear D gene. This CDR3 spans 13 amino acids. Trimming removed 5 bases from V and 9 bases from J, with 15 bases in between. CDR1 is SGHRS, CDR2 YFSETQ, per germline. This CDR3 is CASRFGQPGEQFF. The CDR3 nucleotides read TGCGCCAGCAGGTTCGGCCAGCCCGGTGAGCAGTTCTTC.

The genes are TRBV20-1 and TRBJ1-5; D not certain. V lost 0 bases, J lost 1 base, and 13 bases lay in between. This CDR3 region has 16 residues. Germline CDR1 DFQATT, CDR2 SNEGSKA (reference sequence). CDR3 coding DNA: TGCAGTGCTAGAGATCCCACAGACCTAAGCAATCAGCCCCAGCATTTT. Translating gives CSARDPTDLSNQPQHF.

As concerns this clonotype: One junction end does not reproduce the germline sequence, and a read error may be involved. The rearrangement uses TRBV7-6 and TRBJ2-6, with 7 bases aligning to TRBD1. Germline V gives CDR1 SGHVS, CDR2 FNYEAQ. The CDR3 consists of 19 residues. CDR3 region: CAGSFWPRQGVTGANVLTF. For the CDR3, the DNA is TGTGCCGGCAGCTTCTGGCCGCGGCAGGGGGTAACTGGGGCCAACGTCCTGACTTTC.

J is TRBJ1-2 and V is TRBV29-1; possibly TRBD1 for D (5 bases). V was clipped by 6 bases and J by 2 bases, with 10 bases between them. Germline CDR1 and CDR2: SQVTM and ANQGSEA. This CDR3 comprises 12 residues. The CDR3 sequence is CSVSRGNYGYTF. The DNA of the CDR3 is TGCAGCGTGAGCCGGGGGAACTATGGCTACACCTTC.

In nucleotides, the CDR3 is TGCAGCGTTGAGAATTATGGGGCCAACGTCCTGACTTTC. Its translation: CSVENYGANVLTF. The rearrangement uses TRBV29-1 and TRBJ2-6; no clear D gene. There are 13 residues in the CDR3. CDR1 is SQVTM and CDR2 is ANQGSEA in the germline V gene. V lost 3 bases and J lost 3, with 6 bases in between. The full variable domain, completed using reference TRBV29-1 and TRBJ2-6, is SAVISQKPSRDICQRGTSLTIQCQVDSQVTMMFWYRQQPGQSLTLIATANQGSEATYESGFVIDKFPISRPNLTFSTLTVSNMSPEDSSIYLCSVENYGANVLTFGAGSRLTVL.

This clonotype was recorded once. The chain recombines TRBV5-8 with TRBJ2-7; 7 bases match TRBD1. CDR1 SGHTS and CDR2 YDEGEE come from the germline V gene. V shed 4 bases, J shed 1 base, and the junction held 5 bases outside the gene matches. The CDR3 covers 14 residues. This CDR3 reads CASSRDSVSYEQYF. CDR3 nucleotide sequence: TGTGCCAGCAGCCGGGACAGCGTTTCCTACGAGCAGTACTTC.

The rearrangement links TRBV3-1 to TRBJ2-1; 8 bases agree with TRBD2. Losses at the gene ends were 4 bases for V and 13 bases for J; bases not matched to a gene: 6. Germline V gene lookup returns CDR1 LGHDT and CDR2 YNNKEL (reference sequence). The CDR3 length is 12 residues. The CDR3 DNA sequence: TGTGCCAGCAGCCTCTACGGGGGGGCCCAGTTCTTC. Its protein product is CASSLYGGAQFF.